The next 32 T cell receptor beta chains were all read from a single sample in a study of T cell responses to AZD1222 COVID-19 vaccine. Only in-frame clones appear in the TCRdb table, and some are missing; sequencing was by immunoSEQ multiplex PCR. The sample carries 150,000 to 200,000 clones, more than 75% recorded once. The sequences come from peripheral blood, collected 28 days after the second AZD1222 dose. These receptors originate from an adult who received the AZD1222 COVID-19 vaccine.

This clone showed up just a few times. CDR3 sequence (DNA): TGTGCCAGCACCCAAACGGGGGGGTATAATTCACCCCTCCACTTT. Amino acids: CASTQTGGYNSPLHF. V is TRBV6-5 and J is TRBJ1-6; TRBD1 is a possible D gene (5 bases). CDR1 and CDR2 from the germline V gene are MNHEY and SVGAGI. The length of the CDR3 is 15 residues. V gave up 7 bases and J gave up 4 bases, with 14 bases separating them.

CDR3 region: CASSWGQGAPIRDTQYF. The CDR3 coding sequence is TGCGCCAGCAGCTGGGGACAGGGGGCCCCGATTAGAGATACGCAGTATTTT. The chain is built from TRBV5-1 and TRBJ2-3; 12 bases match TRBD1. With V trimmed by 3 bases and J by 5 bases, 10 bases remained unmatched. This CDR3 has 17 residues. Germline V lookup: CDR1 SGHRS, CDR2 YFSETQ.

The genes are TRBV9 and TRBJ2-7; tentatively, D is TRBD2 (5 bases). Trimming left V 5 bases short and J 3 bases short, with 15 bases between. Germline V gene data show CDR1 as SGDLS and CDR2 as YYNGEE. The CDR3 sequence is 14 residues long. The chain's CDR3 is CASSSGLALYEQYF. CDR3 nucleotide sequence: TGTGCCAGCAGTTCCGGACTGGCTCTCTACGAGCAGTACTTC.

Comment on this clone: Distinct nucleotide sequences in the sample also encode this CDR3. This chain connects TRBV28 to TRBJ2-7; TRBD2 might be the D (5 bases). The V end lost 6 bases, the J end lost 4 bases, and 7 bases lay between the germline ends. The CDR3 runs to 11 residues. CDR1 is MDHEN and CDR2 is SYDVKM in the germline V gene. The CDR3 region is CASSPGYEQYF. The DNA of the CDR3 is TGTGCCAGCAGCCCGGGGTACGAGCAGTACTTC.

The rearrangement uses TRBV24-1 and TRBJ2-7; D is unresolved. This CDR3 is 15 amino acids long. From germline, CDR1 is KGHDR and CDR2 SFDVKD. The V end was cut by 4 bases, the J end by 6 bases, with 18 bases between. CDR3 region: CATSDPARGASEQYF. CDR3 DNA sequence: TGTGCCACCAGTGACCCTGCGAGAGGAGCGAGCGAGCAGTACTTC.

This chain joins TRBV7-9 and TRBJ2-2, with TRBD2 matching over 10 bases. The CDR3 has 16 residues. V shed 1 base and J 7 bases; nucleotides not matched to a gene: 6. The germline CDR1 and CDR2 sequences are SEHNR and FQNEAQ (reference sequence). CDR3 in DNA: TGTGCCAGCAGCTTAGGATCGCTAGCGGGAGTCGGGGAGCTGTTTTTT. This codes for CASSLGSLAGVGELFF.

This clone came up a few times. V and J are TRBV7-2 and TRBJ1-2; D possibly corresponds to TRBD1 (6 bases). V was trimmed by 3 bases and J by 6 bases, leaving 11 bases between them. Germline V lookup: CDR1 SGHTA, CDR2 FQGNSA. The CDR3 spans 13 residues. DNA for the CDR3: TGTGCCAGCAGCTTCACCAGGGGAGATGGCTACACCTTC. Translation: CASSFTRGDGYTF.

This clone was detected once. The chain has TRBV28 and TRBJ2-4; tentative D call: TRBD1 (6 bases). There are 17 residues in the CDR3. V lost 0 bases and J 2 bases, leaving 14 bases between the germline ends. CDR1 and CDR2 from the germline V gene are MDHEN and SYDVKM. CDR3 sequence reads: CASSLWQGRSTKNIQYF. CDR3 nucleotides: TGTGCCAGCAGTTTATGGCAGGGGCGTTCGACCAAAAACATTCAGTACTTC.

The chain uses TRBV5-4 and TRBJ2-5; 12 bases match TRBD2. The CDR3 consists of 17 residues. The germline gives CDR1 SGHNT, CDR2 YYREEE (reference sequence). V shed 4 bases, J shed 3 bases, and the junction held 10 bases outside the gene matches. CDR3 nucleotides: TGTGCCAGCAGCCCCGGTCCGGGACTAGCGGGCGAAGAGACCCAGTACTTC. Protein sequence: CASSPGPGLAGEETQYF. Looking up the rest from reference TRBV5-4 and TRBJ2-5 gives the full variable domain: ETGVTQSPTHLIKTRGQQVTLRCSSQSGHNTVSWYQQALGQGPQFIFQYYREEENGRGNFPPRFSGLQFPNYSSELNVNALELDDSALYLCASSPGPGLAGEETQYFGPGTRLLVL.

The J gene is TRBJ2-7, the V gene TRBV9, with 7 bases identical to TRBD2. With V trimmed by 4 bases and J by 5 bases, 12 bases remained unmatched. The CDR3 consists of 15 residues. Germline assignment: CDR1 SGDLS and CDR2 YYNGEE. The CDR3: CASSPDYWGGDEQYF. The CDR3, as DNA: TGTGCCAGCAGCCCCGATTACTGGGGGGGGGACGAGCAGTACTTC.

This clone was observed once. This chain links TRBV5-6 with TRBJ1-1; TRBD1 matches at 8 bases. The length of the CDR3 is 14 residues. V dropped 0 bases and J dropped 7; count of bases not matched to a gene: 5. Germline V gene lookup returns CDR1 SGHDT and CDR2 YYEEEE. In nucleotides, the CDR3 is TGTGCCAGCAGCTTGGGGCGCGGACAGGGTGAAGCTTTCTTT. This codes for CASSLGRGQGEAFF.

This clone was detected only once. The J gene is TRBJ2-1, the V gene TRBV9; D gene unclear. CDR3 size: 14 residues. Trimming removed 4 bases from V and 7 bases from J, with 15 bases in between. In germline, CDR1 is SGDLS, CDR2 YYNGEE. The CDR3 sequence: CASSLTRVGNEQFF. The DNA of the CDR3 is TGTGCCAGCAGCCTGACACGAGTGGGGAATGAGCAGTTCTTC.

The chain employs TRBV5-1 and TRBJ2-2; 10 nucleotides align to TRBD2. CDR1 and CDR2 from the germline V gene are SGHRS and YFSETQ. This CDR3 is 17 amino acids long. V trimming: 5 bases; J trimming: 6 bases; junction bases outside the gene matches: 13. Here the CDR3 DNA reads TGCGCCAGCAGTTTTGGGCCGGGACTAGCGCGACCCGGGGAGCTGTTTTTT. Translating it yields CASSFGPGLARPGELFF. The full variable domain, its missing parts supplied by reference TRBV5-1 and TRBJ2-2, is KAGVTQTPRYLIKTRGQQVTLSCSPISGHRSVSWYQQTPGQGLQFLFEYFSETQRNKGNFPGRFSGRQFSNSRSEMNVSTLELGDSALYLCASSFGPGLARPGELFFGEGSRLTVL.

The chain recombines TRBV4-2 with TRBJ2-1; no clear D. Germline lookup yields CDR1 LGHNA and CDR2 YNFKEQ. The CDR3 sequence is 16 residues long. The V end was cut by 2 bases, the J end by 6 bases, with 17 bases between. CDR3 residues: CASSQPTLVPGNEQFF. The CDR3 DNA reads as TGTGCCAGCAGCCAACCGACCCTAGTCCCGGGCAATGAGCAGTTCTTC.

This chain joins TRBV19 and TRBJ2-7; the match to TRBD1 covers 10 bases. This CDR3 has 15 amino acids. V gave up 5 bases and J gave up 2 bases; unmatched junction bases: 6. Germline V lookup: CDR1 LNHDA, CDR2 SQIVND (reference sequence). The chain's CDR3 is CASSRPGQGTYEQYF. CDR3 nucleotide sequence: TGTGCCAGTAGTCGACCGGGACAGGGGACCTACGAGCAGTACTTC.

This clone is a singleton in its sample. The chain employs TRBV7-9 and TRBJ2-1; D remains ambiguous. The CDR3 is 12 amino acids. Germline V gene lookup returns CDR1 SEHNR and CDR2 FQNEAQ (reference sequence). Trimming shortened V by 0 bases and J by 8 bases, and 5 bases separated the two germline ends. The CDR3 DNA reads as TGTGCCAGCAGCTTAGCCCTGGATGAGCAGTTCTTC. Residues: CASSLALDEQFF.

The chain uses TRBV7-8 and TRBJ1-3; a weak D match, TRBD1 (6 bases). Germline CDR1 reads SGHVS; CDR2 reads FQNEAQ. This CDR3 is 18 amino acids long. The germline V and J ends were trimmed by 3 bases and 4 bases, with 22 bases remaining between them. The CDR3 DNA reads as TGTGCCAGCAGCTTTACAGGGCTGGCAGTACCGTGGGGAAACACCATATATTTT. This sequence encodes CASSFTGLAVPWGNTIYF.

The genes are TRBV30 and TRBJ1-4; no reliable D call. CDR1 and CDR2 (germline): GTSNPN, SVGIG (reference sequence). The CDR3 sequence is 12 residues long. The V and J ends lost 1 base and 3 bases respectively, with 3 bases between them. Here the CDR3 DNA reads TGTGCCTGGAGTGCCCCTAATGAAAAACTGTTTTTT. Amino acid sequence: CAWSAPNEKLFF.

CDR3 sequence: CASSQAQITDTQYF. For the CDR3, the DNA is TGCGCCAGCAGCCAAGCCCAGATCACAGATACGCAGTATTTT. The chain has TRBV4-3 and TRBJ2-3; D unresolved. The CDR3 runs to 14 residues. The germline V and J ends were trimmed by 1 base and 2 bases, with 7 bases remaining between them. Germline V gene data show CDR1 as LGHNA and CDR2 as YSLEER.

V is TRBV7-2 and J is TRBJ1-5; possible D gene TRBD1, 5 bases. V was shortened by 4 bases and J by 0 bases, with 7 bases between the two germline ends. The germline V gene encodes CDR1 SGHTA and CDR2 FQGNSA. The CDR3 runs to 14 residues. CDR3 nucleotide sequence: TGTGCCAGCAGCTCTAGGGGTAGCAATCAGCCCCAGCATTTT. Translating gives CASSSRGSNQPQHF.

The genes are TRBV9 and TRBJ1-6; D remains unclear. The CDR3 totals 15 residues. CDR1 is SGDLS and CDR2 is YYNGEE in the germline V gene. V was clipped by 0 bases and J by 3 bases, with 7 bases between them. This CDR3 reads CASSVEVDYNSPLHF. CDR3 DNA sequence: TGTGCCAGCAGCGTAGAGGTGGACTATAATTCACCCCTCCACTTT.

In its sample, this clone was seen a few times. The gene calls are TRBV10-3 and TRBJ2-7; 9 nucleotides align to TRBD1. This CDR3 is 12 amino acids long. V was pared by 11 bases and J by 3 bases, with 5 bases of the junction left unmatched. Germline values: CDR1 ENHRY, CDR2 SYGVKD. The DNA for the CDR3 is TGTGCCTCCCGGGACAGGGACTACGAGCAGTACTTC. This translates into CASRDRDYEQYF.

This rearrangement joins TRBV7-9 to TRBJ1-2; D gene uncertain. This CDR3 contains 11 residues. Germline V gene sequence: CDR1 SEHNR, CDR2 FQNEAQ (reference sequence). V was pared by 8 bases and J by 5 bases, with 9 bases between. CDR3 nucleotides: TGTGCCAGCCTAACAAGTTATGGCTACACCTTC. Translating it yields CASLTSYGYTF.

The chain carries TRBV19 and TRBJ2-3; D assignment may be TRBD1 or TRBD2 (6 bases each). The length of the CDR3 is 16 residues. Trimming took 5 bases from V and 2 from J, leaving 17 bases between them. Germline loops: CDR1 LNHDA, CDR2 SQIVND (reference sequence). The CDR3: CASSSGARPPTDTQYF. The CDR3 nucleotides read TGTGCCAGTAGTTCGGGGGCGCGTCCCCCCACAGATACGCAGTATTTT.

The V call is TRBV30, the J call TRBJ2-3; a possible D gene is TRBD2 (5 bases). The CDR3 contains 13 residues. In germline, CDR1 is GTSNPN, CDR2 SVGIG (reference sequence). Trimming pared 3 bases from V and 4 bases from J, leaving 11 bases between. CDR3 sequence (DNA): TGTGCCTGGAGCTTGCGGGCCCCAGATACGCAGTATTTT. Its protein is CAWSLRAPDTQYF.

This chain joins TRBV18 and TRBJ1-1; D remains unclear. V shed 2 bases and J shed 0 bases, with 13 bases lying between them. Germline V gives CDR1 KGHSH, CDR2 LQKENI. The CDR3 contains 16 residues. The CDR3 region is CASSPLLSGLNTEAFF. CDR3 nucleotides: TGTGCCAGCTCACCATTATTATCAGGCCTGAACACTGAAGCTTTCTTT.

The CDR3 DNA is TGCAGCGTTGGCGGGGTCTTCACCGGGGAGCTGTTTTTT. Translating gives CSVGGVFTGELFF. V and J are TRBV29-1 and TRBJ2-2; D perhaps matches TRBD2 (6 bases). The ends were cut back, 4 bases at V and 4 bases at J, with 10 bases in the middle. The CDR3 runs to 13 residues. From germline, CDR1 is SQVTM and CDR2 ANQGSEA.

The chain recombines TRBV6-5 with TRBJ2-3; TRBD2 might be the D (5 bases). CDR3 size: 13 residues. Germline CDR1 MNHEY, CDR2 SVGAGI. The V and J ends lost 10 bases and 2 bases respectively, with 13 bases between them. DNA of the CDR3: TGTGCCACATATGAGGGATCCACAGATACGCAGTATTTT. This gives the protein CATYEGSTDTQYF.

This rearrangement joins TRBV7-2 to TRBJ2-3, with a possible D match to TRBD2 (6 bases). The CDR3 totals 18 residues. In germline, CDR1 is SGHTA, CDR2 FQGNSA. V was pared by 5 bases and J by 6 bases, with 27 bases between. CDR3 in DNA: TGTGCCAGCAGCCAAAAAATCGGGGGACTGGGGGGTTGGGATACGCAGTATTTT. Translation: CASSQKIGGLGGWDTQYF.

This chain connects TRBV5-4 to TRBJ2-7; TRBD1 is a possible D gene (5 bases). The V gene lost 4 bases and the J gene lost 1 base, with 12 bases spanning the gap. The CDR3 is made up of 14 amino acids. Germline lookup yields CDR1 SGHNT and CDR2 YYREEE (reference sequence). The CDR3: CASSVQGKSYEQYF. DNA of the CDR3: TGTGCCAGCAGCGTTCAGGGAAAGTCCTACGAGCAGTACTTC. Supplemented by reference TRBV5-4 and TRBJ2-7, the full variable domain reads ETGVTQSPTHLIKTRGQQVTLRCSSQSGHNTVSWYQQALGQGPQFIFQYYREEENGRGNFPPRFSGLQFPNYSSELNVNALELDDSALYLCASSVQGKSYEQYFGPGTRLTVT.

This rearrangement joins TRBV25-1 to TRBJ2-7; unclear D gene. The V end was cut by 1 base, the J end by 6 bases, with 7 bases between. The CDR3 has 12 amino acids. The germline V gene has CDR1 MGHDK and CDR2 SYGVNS. The CDR3 reads CASSEWVGEQYF. The CDR3 DNA follows: TGTGCCAGCAGTGAATGGGTAGGCGAGCAGTACTTC.

The J gene is TRBJ2-2, the V gene TRBV7-3; 10 nucleotides align to TRBD1. The V gene end was trimmed by 5 bases and the J gene end by 5 bases; junction bases not matched to a gene: 11. Germline CDR1 and CDR2: SGHTA and FQGTGA. The CDR3 covers 17 residues. The CDR3 reads CASSTPPGTGATGELFF. DNA for the CDR3: TGTGCCAGCAGCACGCCGCCCGGGACAGGGGCAACCGGGGAGCTGTTTTTT.